These T cell receptor beta chains were read from a single sample in a study of T cell responses to AZD1222 COVID-19 vaccine. Libraries were prepared by immunoSEQ multiplex PCR; TCRdb keeps only in-frame clonotypes and omits some of them. In the table there are about 160,000 clones, about 89% of which are singletons. This material consisted of peripheral blood, taken on day 0 of AZD1222 vaccination. The receptors derive from an adult in good health. Each CDR3 is given with its conserved first and last residue. A D gene is named only where the DNA matches it firmly.

d_call	j_call	v_call	cdr3_aa
.	TRBJ1-1	TRBV28	CASSLFRHTEAFF
.	TRBJ1-1	TRBV7-3	CASSLVGGGNTEAFF
TRBD1	TRBJ1-5	TRBV7-9	CASSPTGGWFQPQHF
.	TRBJ2-7	TRBV20-1	CSASRLNLRGEQYF
TRBD1	TRBJ2-7	TRBV3-1/TRBV3-2	CASSQGTGTGGHEQYF
.	TRBJ2-1	TRBV2	CASNWLGYNEQFF
.	TRBJ1-6	TRBV7-2	CASSLDSRARGNSPLHF
.	TRBJ1-1	TRBV11-2	CASRKDWGEAEAFF
.	TRBJ2-1	TRBV5-5	CASSLEGLPEQFF
TRBD2	TRBJ2-1	TRBV28	CASTPSGGRGEDEQFF
.	TRBJ1-5	TRBV10-3	CAISESGGYNQPQHF
.	TRBJ2-1	TRBV5-4	CASSLKDAVGGEQFF
.	TRBJ1-6	TRBV4-3	CASSQDMAIHNSPLHF
.	TRBJ2-7	TRBV6-5	CASSSLSYEQYF
.	TRBJ1-6	TRBV28	CARENTDRLHF
.	TRBJ2-1	TRBV27	CASSLSLRGTEQFF
TRBD1	TRBJ1-1	TRBV5-1	CASSLSTGEVEAFF
.	TRBJ2-7	TRBV14	CASSQDSYEQYF
.	TRBJ2-2	TRBV10-1	CASSDGISGELFF
.	TRBJ2-7	TRBV5-1	CASSGLGGSSYEQYF
.	TRBJ2-7	TRBV5-4	CASSLDQSIIVGVAYF
.	TRBJ1-4	TRBV5-1	CASSEGQPNEKLFF
.	TRBJ1-1	TRBV19	CASTYSQGTDTEAFF
.	TRBJ1-1	TRBV12-3/TRBV12-4	CASSLGGGTEAFF
.	TRBJ2-6	TRBV5-1	CASSEPSGANVLTF
TRBD1	TRBJ2-1	TRBV7-7	CASSTRQGGEQFF
TRBD2	TRBJ2-7	TRBV7-2	CASSPLAGGSYEQYF
.	TRBJ2-7	TRBV29-1	CSGAGPPDEQYF
.	TRBJ2-7	TRBV18	CASSLGHTYEQYF
TRBD2	TRBJ2-1	TRBV7-2	CASTLAGQYNEQFF
TRBD1	TRBJ1-6	TRBV4-3	CASSQKTGDNSPLHF
.	TRBJ1-1	TRBV6-5	CASRNGPEAFF
TRBD2	TRBJ2-7	TRBV4-3	CASSSSGGAYEQYF
TRBD1	TRBJ1-5	TRBV5-6	CASSGRTGANQPQHF
TRBD2	TRBJ2-2	TRBV7-3	CASSLNAGANTGELFF
TRBD1	TRBJ1-1	TRBV4-1	CASSQSNTGVRTEAFF
TRBD2	TRBJ2-3	TRBV15	CATSRARTSGGTDTQYF
.	TRBJ2-5	TRBV12-5	CASGLVRGGTQYF
.	TRBJ2-3	TRBV6-2/TRBV6-3	CASSYSSGQSRDTQYF
TRBD1	TRBJ2-7	TRBV27	CASSFGTGGYEQYF
TRBD1	TRBJ1-5	TRBV28	CASSLDRDDQPQHF
TRBD2	TRBJ2-1	TRBV7-6	CASSLAPLRRQATSADEQFF
.	TRBJ2-7	TRBV10-3	CAISESGGARQYF
TRBD1	TRBJ2-7	TRBV7-9	CASSPGGTGRIRNEQYF
.	TRBJ2-5	TRBV10-3	CAISGGSQETQYF
.	TRBJ2-2	TRBV7-9	CASSLEIFQGNTGELFF
.	TRBJ2-7	TRBV20-1	CSASRVATYEQYF
.	TRBJ2-1	TRBV15	CATSDTTRTYNEQFF
.	TRBJ1-1	TRBV29-1	CSAPAQGTEAFF
TRBD2	TRBJ2-7	TRBV29-1	CSVERLAGDIYEQYF
TRBD1	TRBJ1-1	TRBV10-3	CAISLTGGSGNTEAFF
TRBD2	TRBJ2-1	TRBV5-4	CASSLDGGSYNEQFF
.	TRBJ1-1	TRBV28	CASSFLSTEAFF